The clone carrying this T cell receptor (beta chain) was picked up many times. Its antigen is undetermined. Sample time point: patch test 1, 2 weeks after DPC sensitization. The treatment: therapeutic diphenylcyclopropenone sensitization with weekly scalp DPC. Blood collection took place prior to placing each patch test. Per germline, CDR1 SEHNR and CDR2 FQNEAQ (reference sequence). This CDR3 has 14 residues. Trimming cost V 5 bases and J 10 bases, with 17 bases left between them. This sample was included in a study of human T cells and chemical hapten exposure. Study at large: On the upper back, patch tests were applied with 0.01% DPC and read at 6 days.

Whole-study findings and limits: Expanded TCR sets contained significantly more large CDR3 similarity clusters than controls.

Individual cDNA molecules had unique molecular identifiers attached to them by the library. TCRdb analysed the RACE reads with MiXCR anew, one entry per CDR3 protein. The sample has about 120,000 distinct CDR3 sequences, about 12% seen once. This receptor was obtained from a woman aged 45 to 65 with alopecia areata. Some clones in this sample may be carry-over from other donors' samples. The chain has TRBV7-9 and TRBJ1-4, with D hard to call. Source: whole blood, taken in connection with sensitization to the hapten diphenylcyclopropenone (DPC). The CDR3 reads CASSLLQRSAKLFF. The CDR3 DNA sequence: TGTGCCAGCAGCCTCCTACAGCGTTCGGCAAAACTGTTTTTT.